These 28 T cell receptor beta chains came from one sample sequenced in a study of shared clonotypes between healthy human individuals. The table came from immunoSEQ multiplex PCR; TCRdb's copy has only in-frame clones and leaves some out. The sample contains millions of clones, approximately 94% of which appear only once. Naive CD8 cells lacked CD45RO and underwent positive selection for CCR7, leaving out terminally differentiated effector memory CD45RA+ cells. Material: naive CD8+ T cells sorted from blood. The receptor set was obtained from a man between 18 and 35 years old in good health.

The rearrangement links TRBV6-1 to TRBJ1-5; D is uncertain. The CDR3 contains 14 residues. Germline assignment: CDR1 MNHNS and CDR2 SASEGT. The V and J ends lost 3 bases and 5 bases respectively, with 11 bases between them. The CDR3 DNA reads TGTGCCAGCAGTGATCTTAGAGCGGATCAGCCCCAGCATTTT. It translates to CASSDLRADQPQHF.

The chain employs TRBV5-6 and TRBJ1-4; unclear D gene. Germline V gene lookup returns CDR1 SGHDT and CDR2 YYEEEE. V gave up 4 bases and J gave up 6 bases, with 16 bases separating them. This CDR3 has 15 residues. CDR3 nucleotide sequence: TGTGCCAGCAGCACCGCTAGGTCCTGGGATGAAAAACTGTTTTTT. Residues: CASSTARSWDEKLFF.

The chain combines TRBV6-1 with TRBJ1-6; D is possibly TRBD1 (5 bases). Germline V lookup: CDR1 MNHNS, CDR2 SASEGT. V was shortened by 4 bases and J by 7 bases, with 11 bases between the two germline ends. The CDR3 spans 14 residues. CDR3 protein: CASSVTEGNSPLHF. The CDR3 DNA reads as TGTGCCAGCAGTGTGACAGAGGGGAATTCACCCCTCCACTTT.

The rearrangement links TRBV19 to TRBJ2-3; 7 nucleotides agree with TRBD2. CDR1 and CDR2 from the germline V gene are LNHDA and SQIVND (reference sequence). The CDR3 is 12 residues long. After removal of 3 bases from V and 6 bases from J, the junction contained 0 bases not matched to a gene. CDR3 nucleotides: TGTGCCAGTAGTATGGGGGGGGATACGCAGTATTTT. Translation gives CASSMGGDTQYF.

The J gene is TRBJ2-5, the V gene TRBV5-4, with a tentative D call TRBD1 (5 bases). Germline lookup yields CDR1 SGHNT and CDR2 YYREEE (reference sequence). The V end was cut by 0 bases, the J end by 3 bases, with 6 bases between. The CDR3 is 13 residues long. This chain's CDR3 is CASSLATEETQYF. The DNA for the CDR3 is TGTGCCAGCAGCTTGGCGACAGAAGAGACCCAGTACTTC.

V usage is TRBV7-3 and J usage is TRBJ2-1, with 11 nucleotides matching TRBD2. The CDR3 length is 17 residues. J was trimmed by 4 bases and V by 2 bases; bases with no gene match: 7. Germline CDR1 reads SGHTA; CDR2 reads FQGTGA. CDR3 DNA sequence: TGTGCCAGCAGCTTAGGTCCGGGACTAGCGGAATACAATGAGCAGTTCTTC. This encodes CASSLGPGLAEYNEQFF.

V gene TRBV10-2 combines with J gene TRBJ1-4, with a weak D call TRBD1 (6 bases). In germline, CDR1 is WSHSY, CDR2 SAAADI. The CDR3 runs 15 residues. V lost 8 bases and J 5 bases, leaving 18 bases between the germline ends. CDR3 residues: CASSKITGLNEKLFF. Here the CDR3 DNA reads TGCGCCAGCTCGAAGATAACAGGGCTGAATGAAAAACTGTTTTTT.

CDR3 nucleotides: TGTGCCAGCAGCTTAGGATCTCCCGCAGAGCAGTACTTC. Translating gives CASSLGSPAEQYF. The gene calls are TRBV7-6 and TRBJ2-7; the D is unclear. V shed 1 base and J shed 7 bases, with 11 bases lying between them. Germline CDR1 reads SGHVS; CDR2 reads FNYEAQ. The CDR3 consists of 13 residues. Full variable domain (missing parts from reference TRBV7-6 and TRBJ2-7): GAGVSQSPRYKVTKRGQDVALRCDPISGHVSLYWYRQALGQGPEFLTYFNYEAQQDKSGLPNDRFSAERPEGSISTLTIQRTEQRDSAMYRCASSLGSPAEQYFGPGTRLTVT.

The chain joins TRBV10-1 to TRBJ2-7; D is possibly TRBD1 (5 bases). CDR3 size: 12 residues. V shed 6 bases and J shed 6 bases, with 12 bases lying between them. Germline CDR1 WNHNN, CDR2 SYGVQD (reference sequence). The CDR3 loop reads CASRQGTGEQYF. The CDR3 coding sequence is TGCGCCAGCAGGCAGGGAACTGGCGAGCAGTACTTC.

J is TRBJ2-3 and V is TRBV9; 7 bases are a match to TRBD2. Unmatched junction bases numbered 6, after V lost 4 bases and J lost 4 bases. Per the germline V gene, CDR1 is SGDLS and CDR2 is YYNGEE. This CDR3 is 14 amino acids long. The CDR3 spells CASSLRLAPDTQYF. For the CDR3, the DNA is TGTGCCAGCAGCCTCCGACTAGCCCCAGATACGCAGTATTTT. Drawing the rest from reference TRBV9 and TRBJ2-3, the complete variable domain is DSGVTQTPKHLITATGQRVTLRCSPRSGDLSVYWYQQSLDQGLQFLIQYYNGEERAKGNILERFSAQQFPDLHSELNLSSLELGDSALYFCASSLRLAPDTQYFGPGTRLTVL.

CDR3 nucleotide sequence: TGTGCCAGCAGCTTAGCGGTCGCAGCGGGAGATGACAATGAGCAGTTCTTC. This gives the protein CASSLAVAAGDDNEQFF. The chain employs TRBV7-8 and TRBJ2-1, with 8 bases identical to TRBD2. The ends lost 0 bases at V and 5 bases at J; junction bases unmatched: 9. This CDR3 is built from 17 residues. CDR1 SGHVS and CDR2 FQNEAQ come from the germline V gene.

V gene TRBV27 combines with J gene TRBJ2-1, with 7 bases aligning to TRBD2. This CDR3 region has 16 residues. Germline V CDR1 and CDR2: MNHEY, SMNVEV (reference sequence). The V and J ends lost 4 bases and 0 bases, in that order; junction bases with no gene match: 6. The CDR3 nucleotides read TGTGCCAGCAGTTCCAGGGCTAGCGGCTCCTACAATGAGCAGTTCTTC. The encoded protein is CASSSRASGSYNEQFF.

The chain uses TRBV28 and TRBJ2-5; 11 bases match TRBD1. Per the germline V gene, CDR1 is MDHEN and CDR2 is SYDVKM. CDR3 length: 17 amino acids. Trimming took 4 bases from V and 2 from J; bases not matched to a gene: 9. The CDR3 DNA sequence: TGTGCCAGCAGTTCGATTGGACAGGGGGCCTCGCAAGAGACCCAGTACTTC. Translated: CASSSIGQGASQETQYF.

The rearrangement uses TRBV7-9 and TRBJ1-1; D is unclear. The CDR3 covers 14 residues. The V and J ends lost 7 bases and 1 base respectively, with 13 bases between them. Germline CDR1 SEHNR, CDR2 FQNEAQ (reference sequence). The CDR3 region has the DNA TGTGCCAGCACCCCCCTCACGGAGAACACTGAAGCTTTCTTT. Translating it yields CASTPLTENTEAFF.

The chain couples TRBV6-6 to TRBJ1-2; D gene unclear. Germline CDR1 MNHNY, CDR2 SVGAGI (reference sequence). Deletions cut 2 bases from V and 3 bases from J, with 13 bases between. The CDR3 loop spans 15 amino acids. CDR3 bases: TGTGCCAGCAGTTACGTTACCCAGATCGACTATGGCTACACCTTC. Translating gives CASSYVTQIDYGYTF.

The chain combines TRBV28 with TRBJ2-7; TRBD2 aligns across 9 bases. The CDR3 spans 12 residues. Trimming removed 8 bases from V and 3 bases from J; junction bases left unmatched: 2. Germline V CDR1 and CDR2: MDHEN, SYDVKM. In DNA form, the CDR3 reads TGTGCCAGCGCGGGGGGGTACTACGAGCAGTACTTC. It codes for CASAGGYYEQYF.

The chain links TRBV9 to TRBJ2-7; D is perhaps TRBD1 (5 bases). CDR3 size: 15 residues. Trimming left V 4 bases short and J 1 base short, with 15 bases between. CDR1 and CDR2 from the germline V gene are SGDLS and YYNGEE. CDR3 bases: TGTGCCAGCAGCCCCGACAGTTTTGGTTCCTACGAGCAGTACTTC. Translating gives CASSPDSFGSYEQYF.

Remarks on this clone: This sample also contains other DNA sequences that code for the same CDR3. V gene TRBV27 combines with J gene TRBJ2-1; D remains unclear. This CDR3 region has 12 residues. V lost 5 bases, J lost 5 bases, and 7 bases lay in between. Per the germline V gene, CDR1 is MNHEY and CDR2 is SMNVEV (reference sequence). CDR3 sequence (DNA): TGTGCCAGCAGTCTGCCAAACAATGAGCAGTTCTTC. It specifies CASSLPNNEQFF.

J is TRBJ2-5 and V is TRBV4-1; no clear D gene. V gave up 4 bases and J gave up 2 bases, with 14 bases separating them. The CDR3 loop spans 15 amino acids. Germline V lookup: CDR1 MGHRA, CDR2 YSYEKL. CDR3: CASSRASSFQETQYF. CDR3 sequence (DNA): TGCGCCAGCAGCCGAGCCTCGAGTTTTCAAGAGACCCAGTACTTC.

A single count supports this clone. The chain combines TRBV7-9 with TRBJ2-5; no definite D call. Germline V gene data show CDR1 as SEHNR and CDR2 as FQNEAQ (reference sequence). The CDR3 is made up of 12 amino acids. V was pared by 7 bases and J by 0 bases, with 6 bases between. The CDR3 sequence is CASNLNQETQYF. The CDR3 DNA reads TGTGCCAGCAACCTAAACCAAGAGACCCAGTACTTC. The full variable domain, with the rest looked up from reference TRBV7-9 and TRBJ2-5, is DTGVSQNPRHKITKRGQNVTFRCDPISEHNRLYWYRQTLGQGPEFLTYFQNEAQLEKSRLLSDRFSAERPKGSFSTLEIQRTEQGDSAMYLCASNLNQETQYFGPGTRLLVL.

This chain links TRBV29-1 with TRBJ2-2; D is ambiguous. The CDR3 has 15 amino acids. V dropped 0 bases and J dropped 4 bases, with 12 bases sitting between them. The germline CDR1 and CDR2 sequences are SQVTM and ANQGSEA. The CDR3 reads CSVEEVASTTGELFF. The CDR3 DNA follows: TGCAGCGTTGAAGAGGTAGCAAGCACCACCGGGGAGCTGTTTTTT.

The rearrangement links TRBV30 to TRBJ2-2, with unresolved D. This CDR3 has 15 amino acids. The germline gives CDR1 GTSNPN, CDR2 SVGIG (reference sequence). The V end was cut by 0 bases, the J end by 0 bases, with 8 bases between. The CDR3 region has the DNA TGTGCCTGGAGTGTAGAGACAACGAACACCGGGGAGCTGTTTTTT. The encoded protein is CAWSVETTNTGELFF.

This chain uses TRBV5-4 with TRBJ2-7; D call uncertain. With 1 base removed from V and 0 bases from J, the gap between germline ends came to 14 bases. The germline V gene has CDR1 SGHNT and CDR2 YYREEE (reference sequence). This CDR3 contains 16 residues. The CDR3 sequence is CASSLFTVGSSYEQYF. The DNA of the CDR3 is TGTGCCAGCAGCTTGTTCACAGTAGGCTCCTCCTACGAGCAGTACTTC.

The chain joins TRBV7-9 to TRBJ2-7; 10 bases match TRBD1. V shed 5 bases, J shed 6 bases, and the junction held 10 bases outside the gene matches. This CDR3 is 15 amino acids long. Germline CDR1 SEHNR, CDR2 FQNEAQ (reference sequence). The CDR3 sequence: CASSVTGTGAVEQYF. The CDR3 region has the DNA TGTGCCAGCAGCGTAACCGGGACAGGGGCGGTCGAGCAGTACTTC.

The chain links TRBV7-9 to TRBJ2-7, with 7 bases fitting TRBD2. This CDR3 comprises 16 residues. Germline loops: CDR1 SEHNR, CDR2 FQNEAQ (reference sequence). The junction had 13 bases not matched to a gene; V was cut back by 5 bases and J by 3 bases. The CDR3 reads CASSNTLASGSYEQYF. As DNA, the CDR3 is TGTGCCAGCAGCAATACCCTGGCTAGCGGAAGCTACGAGCAGTACTTC. Full variable domain (outside the CDR3, taken from reference TRBV7-9 and TRBJ2-7): DTGVSQNPRHKITKRGQNVTFRCDPISEHNRLYWYRQTLGQGPEFLTYFQNEAQLEKSRLLSDRFSAERPKGSFSTLEIQRTEQGDSAMYLCASSNTLASGSYEQYFGPGTRLTVT.

DNA for the CDR3: TGTGCCAGCAGCGTAGGGCTTAACGGAATCTACGAGCAGTACTTC. As protein: CASSVGLNGIYEQYF. The chain is built from TRBV9 and TRBJ2-7, with no clear D. The CDR3 consists of 15 residues. Germline V lookup: CDR1 SGDLS, CDR2 YYNGEE. V dropped 0 bases and J dropped 3 bases, with 13 bases sitting between them.

With regard to this clone: Other nucleotide sequences in the sample specify the same CDR3. The chain joins TRBV4-3 to TRBJ2-7; D unclear. The V gene's germline CDR1 is LGHNA and CDR2 YSLEER. V dropped 0 bases and J dropped 1 base, with 10 bases sitting between them. CDR3 size: 15 residues. CDR3 nucleotide sequence: TGCGCCAGCAGCCAAGATCCGGGCAGTTCCTACGAGCAGTACTTC. Translation: CASSQDPGSSYEQYF.

The chain combines TRBV7-9 with TRBJ2-7; D possibly corresponds to TRBD2 (5 bases). From germline, CDR1 is SEHNR and CDR2 FQNEAQ (reference sequence). The CDR3 extends over 14 amino acids. Trimming stripped 5 bases from V and 0 bases from J, with 11 bases between. The CDR3 nucleotides are TGTGCCAGCAGCACAGCGGTACTCTCCTACGAGCAGTACTTC. This sequence encodes CASSTAVLSYEQYF.